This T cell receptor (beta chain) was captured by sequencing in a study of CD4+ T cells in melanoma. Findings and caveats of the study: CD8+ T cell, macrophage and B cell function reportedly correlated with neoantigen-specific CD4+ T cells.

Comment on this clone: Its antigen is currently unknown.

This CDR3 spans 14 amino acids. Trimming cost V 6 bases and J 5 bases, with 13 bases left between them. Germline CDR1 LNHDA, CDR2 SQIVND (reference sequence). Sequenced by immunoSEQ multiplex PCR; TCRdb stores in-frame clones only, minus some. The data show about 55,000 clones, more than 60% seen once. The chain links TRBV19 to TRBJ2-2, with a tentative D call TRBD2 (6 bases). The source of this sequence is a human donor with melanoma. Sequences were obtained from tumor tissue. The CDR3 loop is CASRVAEHTGELFF. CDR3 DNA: TGTGCCAGTAGGGTAGCGGAACATACCGGGGAGCTGTTTTTT.